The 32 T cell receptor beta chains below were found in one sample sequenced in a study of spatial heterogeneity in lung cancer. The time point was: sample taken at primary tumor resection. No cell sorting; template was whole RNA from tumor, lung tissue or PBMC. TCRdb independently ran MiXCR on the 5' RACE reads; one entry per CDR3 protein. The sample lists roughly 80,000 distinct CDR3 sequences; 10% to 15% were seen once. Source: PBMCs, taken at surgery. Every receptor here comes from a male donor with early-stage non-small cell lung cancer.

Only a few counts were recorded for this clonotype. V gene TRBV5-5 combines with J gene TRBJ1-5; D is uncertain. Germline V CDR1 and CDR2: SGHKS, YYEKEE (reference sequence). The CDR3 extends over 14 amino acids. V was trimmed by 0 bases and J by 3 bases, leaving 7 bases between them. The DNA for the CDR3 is TGTGCCAGCAGCTTGGGGGTAGACAATCAGCCCCAGCATTTT. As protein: CASSLGVDNQPQHF.

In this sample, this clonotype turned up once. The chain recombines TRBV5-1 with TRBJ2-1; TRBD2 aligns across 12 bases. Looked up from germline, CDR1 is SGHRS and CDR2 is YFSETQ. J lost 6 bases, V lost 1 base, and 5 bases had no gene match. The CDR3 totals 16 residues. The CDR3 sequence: CASSLRTSGAPNEQFF. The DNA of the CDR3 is TGCGCCAGCAGCTTGCGGACTAGCGGGGCTCCCAATGAGCAGTTCTTC.

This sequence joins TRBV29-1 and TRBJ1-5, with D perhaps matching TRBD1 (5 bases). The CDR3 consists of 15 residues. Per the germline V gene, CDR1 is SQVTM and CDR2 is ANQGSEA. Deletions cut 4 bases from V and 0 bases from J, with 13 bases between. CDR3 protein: CSVVVAGFSNQPQHF. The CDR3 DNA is TGCAGCGTTGTTGTGGCAGGGTTTAGCAATCAGCCCCAGCATTTT.

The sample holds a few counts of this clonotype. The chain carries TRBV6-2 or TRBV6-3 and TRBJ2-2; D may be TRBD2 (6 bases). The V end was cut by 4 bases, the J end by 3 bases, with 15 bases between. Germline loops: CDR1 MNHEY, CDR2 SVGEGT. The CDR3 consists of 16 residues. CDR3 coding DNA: TGTGCCAGCAGTTCTCCACGGGACTTGGACACCGGGGAGCTGTTTTTT. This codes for CASSSPRDLDTGELFF.

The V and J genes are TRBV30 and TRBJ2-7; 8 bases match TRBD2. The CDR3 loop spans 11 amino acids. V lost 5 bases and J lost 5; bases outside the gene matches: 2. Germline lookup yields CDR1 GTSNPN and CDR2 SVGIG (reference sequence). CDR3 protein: CAWGLADEQYF. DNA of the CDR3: TGTGCCTGGGGACTAGCCGACGAGCAGTACTTC.

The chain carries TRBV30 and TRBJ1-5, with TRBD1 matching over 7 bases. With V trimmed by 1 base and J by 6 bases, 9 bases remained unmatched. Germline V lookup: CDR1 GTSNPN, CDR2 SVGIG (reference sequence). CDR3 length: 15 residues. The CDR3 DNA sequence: TGTGCCTGGAGTGAAGGAACAGGGGTCGCTCAGCCCCAGCATTTT. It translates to CAWSEGTGVAQPQHF.

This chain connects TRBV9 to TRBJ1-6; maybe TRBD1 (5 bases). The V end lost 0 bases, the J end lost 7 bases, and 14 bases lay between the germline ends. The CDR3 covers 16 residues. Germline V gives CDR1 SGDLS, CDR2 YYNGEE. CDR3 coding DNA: TGTGCCAGCAGCGTAGGTGGGGCAGGGATAAATTCACCCCTCCACTTT. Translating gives CASSVGGAGINSPLHF.

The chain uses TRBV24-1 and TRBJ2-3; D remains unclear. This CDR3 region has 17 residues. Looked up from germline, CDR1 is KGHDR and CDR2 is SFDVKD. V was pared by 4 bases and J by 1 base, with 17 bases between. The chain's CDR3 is CATSDRRHSPGTDTQYF. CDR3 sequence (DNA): TGTGCCACCAGTGACCGAAGACACTCGCCCGGCACAGATACGCAGTATTTT.

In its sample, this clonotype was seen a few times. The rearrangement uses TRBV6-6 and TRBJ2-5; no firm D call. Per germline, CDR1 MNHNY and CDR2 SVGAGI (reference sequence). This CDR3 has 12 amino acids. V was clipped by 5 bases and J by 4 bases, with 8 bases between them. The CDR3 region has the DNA TGTGCCAGCAGTCAAAGGGTAGAGACCCAGTACTTC. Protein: CASSQRVETQYF.

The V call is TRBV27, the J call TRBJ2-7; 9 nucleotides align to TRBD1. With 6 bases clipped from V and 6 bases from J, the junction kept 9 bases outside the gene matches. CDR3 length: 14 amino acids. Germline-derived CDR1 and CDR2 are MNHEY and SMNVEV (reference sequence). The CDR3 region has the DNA TGTGCCAGCAGGTTCCGGGACAGGGTGGGCGAGCAGTACTTC. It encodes CASRFRDRVGEQYF.

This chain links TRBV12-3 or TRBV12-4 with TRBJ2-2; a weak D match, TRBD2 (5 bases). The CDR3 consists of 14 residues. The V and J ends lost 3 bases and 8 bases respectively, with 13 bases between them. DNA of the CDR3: TGTGCCAGCAGTTTCCTCCCCGGGGAGGGGGAGCTGTTTTTT. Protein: CASSFLPGEGELFF.

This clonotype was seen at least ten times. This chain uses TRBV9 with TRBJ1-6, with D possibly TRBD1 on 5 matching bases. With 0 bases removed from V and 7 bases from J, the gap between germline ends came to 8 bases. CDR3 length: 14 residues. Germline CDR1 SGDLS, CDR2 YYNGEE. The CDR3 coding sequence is TGTGCCAGCAGCGTAGGGCAGGGAAATTCACCCCTCCACTTT. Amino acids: CASSVGQGNSPLHF.

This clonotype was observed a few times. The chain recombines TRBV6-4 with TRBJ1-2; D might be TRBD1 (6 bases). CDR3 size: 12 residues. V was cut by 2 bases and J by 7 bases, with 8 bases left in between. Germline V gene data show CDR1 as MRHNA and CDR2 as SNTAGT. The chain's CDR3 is CASSDGGFGYTF. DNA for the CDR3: TGTGCCAGCAGTGACGGGGGCTTTGGCTACACCTTC.

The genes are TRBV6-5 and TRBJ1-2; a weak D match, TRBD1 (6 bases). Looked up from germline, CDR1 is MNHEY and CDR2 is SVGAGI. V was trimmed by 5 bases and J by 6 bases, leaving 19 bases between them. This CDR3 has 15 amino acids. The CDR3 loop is CASSPDRYSGHGYTF. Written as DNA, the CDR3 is TGTGCCAGCAGTCCCGACAGGTACTCTGGTCATGGCTACACCTTC.

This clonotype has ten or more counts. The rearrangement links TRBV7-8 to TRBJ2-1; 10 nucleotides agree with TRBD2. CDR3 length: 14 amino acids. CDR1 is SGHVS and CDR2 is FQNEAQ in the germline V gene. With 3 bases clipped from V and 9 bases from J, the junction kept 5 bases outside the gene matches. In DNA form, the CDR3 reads TGTGCCAGCAGCTTCTCCGGGACTAGCGCTGAGCAGTTCTTC. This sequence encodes CASSFSGTSAEQFF.

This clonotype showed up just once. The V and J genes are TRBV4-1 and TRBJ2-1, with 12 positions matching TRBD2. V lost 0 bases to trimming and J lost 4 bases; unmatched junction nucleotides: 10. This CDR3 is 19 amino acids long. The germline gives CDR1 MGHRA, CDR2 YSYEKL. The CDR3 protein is CASSQDSGLAGRPYNEQFF. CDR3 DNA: TGCGCCAGCAGCCAAGACTCCGGACTAGCGGGAAGGCCGTACAATGAGCAGTTCTTC.

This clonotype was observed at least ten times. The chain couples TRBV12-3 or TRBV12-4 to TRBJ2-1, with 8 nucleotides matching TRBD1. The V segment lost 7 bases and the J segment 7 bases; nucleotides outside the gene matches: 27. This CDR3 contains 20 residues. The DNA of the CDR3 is TGTGCCAGCACACTACAACAGGGGGTGTTGGGGCCGAAAGATACGAATGAGCAGTTCTTC. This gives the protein CASTLQQGVLGPKDTNEQFF.

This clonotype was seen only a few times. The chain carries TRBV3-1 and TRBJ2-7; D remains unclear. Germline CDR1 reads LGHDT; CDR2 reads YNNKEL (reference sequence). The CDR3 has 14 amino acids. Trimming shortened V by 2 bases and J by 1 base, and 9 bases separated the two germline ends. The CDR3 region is CASSQTQRSYEQYF. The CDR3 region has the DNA TGTGCCAGCAGCCAAACCCAACGTTCCTACGAGCAGTACTTC.

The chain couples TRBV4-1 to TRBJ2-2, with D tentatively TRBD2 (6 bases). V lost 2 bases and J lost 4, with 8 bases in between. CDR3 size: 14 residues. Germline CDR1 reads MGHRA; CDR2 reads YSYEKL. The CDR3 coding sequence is TGCGCCAGCAGCCAACAGGGAGGCACCGGGGAGCTGTTTTTT. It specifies CASSQQGGTGELFF.

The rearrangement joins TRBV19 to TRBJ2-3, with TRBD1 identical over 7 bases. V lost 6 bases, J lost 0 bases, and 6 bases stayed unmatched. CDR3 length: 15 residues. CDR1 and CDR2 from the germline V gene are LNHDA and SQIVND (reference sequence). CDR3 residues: CASSSDRASTDTQYF. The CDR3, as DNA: TGTGCCAGTAGCTCTGACAGGGCCAGCACAGATACGCAGTATTTT.

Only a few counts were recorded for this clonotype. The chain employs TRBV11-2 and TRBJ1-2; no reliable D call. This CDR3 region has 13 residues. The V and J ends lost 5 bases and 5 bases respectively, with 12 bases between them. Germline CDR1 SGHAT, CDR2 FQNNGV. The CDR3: CASSTEGPYGYTF. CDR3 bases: TGTGCCAGCAGCACAGAGGGTCCATATGGCTACACCTTC.

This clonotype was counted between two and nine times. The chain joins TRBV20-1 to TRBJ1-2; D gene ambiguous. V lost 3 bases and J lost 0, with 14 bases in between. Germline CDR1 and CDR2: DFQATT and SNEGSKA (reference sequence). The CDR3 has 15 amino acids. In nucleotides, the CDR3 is TGCAGTGCTAGCCCTCCGGCAGGATCTAACTATGGCTACACCTTC. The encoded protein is CSASPPAGSNYGYTF.

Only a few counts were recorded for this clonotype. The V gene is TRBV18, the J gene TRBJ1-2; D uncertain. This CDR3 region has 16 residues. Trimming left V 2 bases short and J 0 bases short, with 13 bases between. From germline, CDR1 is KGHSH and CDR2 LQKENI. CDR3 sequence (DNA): TGTGCCAGCTCACCATTTCGACAATTAGCTAACTATGGCTACACCTTC. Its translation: CASSPFRQLANYGYTF.

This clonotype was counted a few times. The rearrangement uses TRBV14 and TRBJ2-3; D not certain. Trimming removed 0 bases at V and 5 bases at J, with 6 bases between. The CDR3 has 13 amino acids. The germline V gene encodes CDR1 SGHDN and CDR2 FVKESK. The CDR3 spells CASSQDTRDTQYF. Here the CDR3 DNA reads TGTGCCAGCAGCCAAGATACAAGAGATACGCAGTATTTT.

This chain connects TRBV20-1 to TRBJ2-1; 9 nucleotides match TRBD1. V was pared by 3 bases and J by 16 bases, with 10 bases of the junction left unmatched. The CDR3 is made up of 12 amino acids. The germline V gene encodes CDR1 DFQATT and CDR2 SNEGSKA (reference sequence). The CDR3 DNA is TGCAGTGCTAGGGATACCGGGACAGGGAATTTCTTC. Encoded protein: CSARDTGTGNFF.

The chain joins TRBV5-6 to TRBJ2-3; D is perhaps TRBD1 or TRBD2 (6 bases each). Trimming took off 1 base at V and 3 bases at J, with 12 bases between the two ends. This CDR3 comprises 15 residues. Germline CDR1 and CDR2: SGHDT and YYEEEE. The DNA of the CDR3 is TGTGCCAGCAGCTTGAATGGGGGGCGGACAGATACGCAGTATTTT. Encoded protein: CASSLNGGRTDTQYF.

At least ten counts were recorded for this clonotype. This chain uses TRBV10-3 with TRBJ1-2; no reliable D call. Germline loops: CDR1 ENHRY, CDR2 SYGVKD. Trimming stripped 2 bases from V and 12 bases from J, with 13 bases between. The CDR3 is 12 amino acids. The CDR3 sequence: CAISEPRTLHTF. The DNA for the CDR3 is TGTGCCATCAGTGAGCCGAGGACCCTCCACACCTTC.

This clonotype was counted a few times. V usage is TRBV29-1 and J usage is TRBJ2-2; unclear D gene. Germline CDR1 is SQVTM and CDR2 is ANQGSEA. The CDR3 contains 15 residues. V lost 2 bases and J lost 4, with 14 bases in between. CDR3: CSVEFANRVTGELFF. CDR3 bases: TGCAGCGTTGAATTTGCGAACCGGGTCACCGGGGAGCTGTTTTTT.

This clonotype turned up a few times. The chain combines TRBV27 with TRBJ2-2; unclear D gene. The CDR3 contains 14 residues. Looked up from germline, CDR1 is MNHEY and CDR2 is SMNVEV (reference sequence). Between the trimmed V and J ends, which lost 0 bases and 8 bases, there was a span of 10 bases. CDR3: CASSLSVGQGELFF. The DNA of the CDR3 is TGTGCCAGCAGTTTATCGGTTGGCCAGGGGGAGCTGTTTTTT.

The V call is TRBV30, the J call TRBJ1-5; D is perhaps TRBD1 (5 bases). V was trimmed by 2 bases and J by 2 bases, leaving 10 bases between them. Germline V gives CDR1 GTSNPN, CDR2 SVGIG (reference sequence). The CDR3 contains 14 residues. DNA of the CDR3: TGTGCCTGGAGTTTTAAACAGGGCAATCAGCCCCAGCATTTT. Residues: CAWSFKQGNQPQHF.

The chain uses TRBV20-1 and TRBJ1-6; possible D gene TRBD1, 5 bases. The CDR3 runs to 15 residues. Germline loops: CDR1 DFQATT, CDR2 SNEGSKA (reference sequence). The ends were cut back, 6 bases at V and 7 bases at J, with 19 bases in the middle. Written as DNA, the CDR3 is TGCAGTGCCCTAGGCAGGGAAAAGGACAATTCACCCCTCCACTTT. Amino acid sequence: CSALGREKDNSPLHF.

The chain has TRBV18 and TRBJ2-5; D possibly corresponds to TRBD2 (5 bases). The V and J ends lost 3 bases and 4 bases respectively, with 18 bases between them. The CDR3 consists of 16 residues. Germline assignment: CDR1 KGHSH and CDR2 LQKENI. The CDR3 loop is CASSPSSAVRRETQYF. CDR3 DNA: TGTGCCAGCTCACCGAGTAGCGCGGTGCGGCGAGAGACCCAGTACTTC.